Listed here is a single TCR beta chain. Antigen specificity is unknown. Trimming left V 5 bases short and J 5 bases short, with 13 bases between. CDR1 is MNHEY, CDR2 SVGAGI, per germline. The CDR3 spans 15 residues. This record comes from a study of T cell responses to AZD1222 COVID-19 vaccine. Using immunoSEQ multiplex PCR, the repertoire was profiled, and TCRdb retains in-frame clones only, with some absent. The sample lists some 86,000 clones; approximately 80% were seen once. Study findings and constraints: Repertoire sampling occurred only after the peak T cell response.

Sequenced material: peripheral blood, taken on day 0 of AZD1222 vaccination. This chain links TRBV6-5 with TRBJ1-6; tentative D call: TRBD1 (6 bases). The clonotype was recovered from an adult in good health. The DNA for the CDR3 is TGTGCCAGCAGTAATTCGGACAGACATAATTCACCCCTCCACTTT. This translates into CASSNSDRHNSPLHF.